A single sample gave rise to the 19 T cell receptor beta chains below, sequenced in a study of shared clonotypes between healthy human individuals. This table comes from immunoSEQ multiplex PCR, and its TCRdb copy is limited to in-frame clones, with some not included. Of roughly 2,500,000 clones in the sample, roughly 93% are singletons; the top ten hold approximately 0.36%. Material: naive CD4+ T cells from PBMCs. The sample's subset: CD45RA+ positively selected. The receptors here all came from a man aged 18 to 30 in good health. Some clones in this sample may be carry-over from other donors' samples.

DNA of the CDR3: TGTGCCAGCAGTTACTGGACCGGGGGGAATAATTCACCCCTCCACTTT. This codes for CASSYWTGGNNSPLHF. This chain joins TRBV6-6 and TRBJ1-6, with D possibly being TRBD1 (5 bases). This CDR3 has 16 amino acids. V was trimmed by 1 base and J by 5 bases, leaving 12 bases between them. The germline V gene encodes CDR1 MNHNY and CDR2 SVGAGI (reference sequence).

The chain has TRBV12-5 and TRBJ2-3, with 7 bases identical to TRBD2. This CDR3 has 16 amino acids. The junction had 8 bases not matched to a gene; V was cut back by 1 base and J by 4 bases. Germline CDR1 is LGHNT and CDR2 is FRNRAP. CDR3 in DNA: TGTGCTAGTGGTTTGGGACTAGCCGGTCCAGCAGATACGCAGTATTTT. Encoded protein: CASGLGLAGPADTQYF. Filled out from reference TRBV12-5 and TRBJ2-3, the complete variable domain reads DARVTQTPRHKVTEMGQEVTMRCQPILGHNTVFWYRQTMMQGLELLAYFRNRAPLDDSGMPKDRFSAEMPDATLATLKIQPSEPRDSAVYFCASGLGLAGPADTQYFGPGTRLTVL.

The rearrangement uses TRBV7-2 and TRBJ2-7, with 8 bases that match TRBD1. V gave up 5 bases and J gave up 2 bases; unmatched junction bases: 5. Germline V CDR1 and CDR2: SGHTA, FQGNSA. CDR3 length: 14 residues. CDR3: CASSPGQGTYEQYF. CDR3 bases: TGTGCCAGCAGCCCCGGACAGGGAACCTACGAGCAGTACTTC.

This rearrangement joins TRBV5-1 to TRBJ2-1; D might be TRBD2 (5 bases). The CDR3 length is 17 residues. The V and J ends lost 0 bases and 0 bases respectively, with 13 bases between them. From germline, CDR1 is SGHRS and CDR2 YFSETQ. The CDR3 DNA is TGCGCCAGCAGCTTGGAGGTACAACGGGGCTCCTACAATGAGCAGTTCTTC. Protein sequence: CASSLEVQRGSYNEQFF. Using reference TRBV5-1 and TRBJ2-1 for the parts outside the CDR3, the full variable domain is KAGVTQTPRYLIKTRGQQVTLSCSPISGHRSVSWYQQTPGQGLQFLFEYFSETQRNKGNFPGRFSGRQFSNSRSEMNVSTLELGDSALYLCASSLEVQRGSYNEQFFGPGTRLTVL.

This sequence joins TRBV4-1 and TRBJ2-7; 11 bases line up with TRBD2. CDR1 is MGHRA and CDR2 is YSYEKL in the germline V gene. Unmatched junction bases numbered 4, after V lost 6 bases and J lost 3 bases. The CDR3 contains 14 residues. The CDR3 region is CASSQLAGVYEQYF. In DNA form, the CDR3 reads TGCGCCAGCAGTCAACTAGCGGGAGTCTACGAGCAGTACTTC.

To note about this clone: Within the sample, other DNA sequences also encode this same CDR3. The rearrangement uses TRBV5-8 and TRBJ2-3, with D unresolved. V gave up 0 bases and J gave up 2 bases, with 10 bases separating them. The CDR3 consists of 15 residues. Germline CDR1 SGHTS, CDR2 YDEGEE. CDR3 amino acids: CASSLGTASTDTQYF. In DNA form, the CDR3 reads TGTGCCAGCAGCTTGGGAACGGCGTCCACAGATACGCAGTATTTT. The complete variable domain, with remaining parts taken from reference TRBV5-8 and TRBJ2-3, reads EAGVTQSPTHLIKTRGQQATLRCSPISGHTSVYWYQQALGLGLQFLLWYDEGEERNRGNFPPRFSGRQFPNYSSELNVNALELEDSALYLCASSLGTASTDTQYFGPGTRLTVL.

The CDR3 sequence is CASSLSPTGTGGWGYGYTF. As DNA, the CDR3 is TGCGCCAGCAGCTTGAGTCCCACCGGGACAGGGGGCTGGGGCTATGGCTACACCTTC. This chain connects TRBV5-1 to TRBJ1-2; TRBD1 matches 12 bases. Per germline, CDR1 SGHRS and CDR2 YFSETQ. This CDR3 is 19 amino acids long. V shed 1 base and J 4 bases; nucleotides not matched to a gene: 14.

This clone was detected once. The V gene is TRBV2, the J gene TRBJ2-7, with D perhaps TRBD1 (7 bases). Trimming left V 4 bases short and J 6 bases short, with 19 bases between. There are 15 residues in the CDR3. From germline, CDR1 is SNHLY and CDR2 FYNNEI. The CDR3 reads CASSAGGQYASEQYF. Here the CDR3 DNA reads TGTGCCAGCAGTGCCGGGGGACAGTACGCGTCCGAGCAGTACTTC.

The CDR3 nucleotides read TGCAGCGTCCTCCGACTAGCGGGGCTCACAGATACGCAGTATTTT. Protein: CSVLRLAGLTDTQYF. The chain employs TRBV29-1 and TRBJ2-3, with 11 bases aligning to TRBD2. Per the germline V gene, CDR1 is SQVTM and CDR2 is ANQGSEA. The CDR3 totals 15 residues. The trim removed 6 bases at V and 2 bases at J, leaving 7 bases unmatched.

This sequence joins TRBV9 and TRBJ2-1; 7 positions match TRBD2. This CDR3 comprises 16 residues. V lost 5 bases, J lost 6 bases, and 14 bases stayed unmatched. CDR1 is SGDLS and CDR2 is YYNGEE in the germline V gene. The DNA for the CDR3 is TGTGCCAGCAGTTCCCTATGGGGAGGGGCGGGCAATGAGCAGTTCTTC. Translated, it gives CASSSLWGGAGNEQFF.

The CDR3 DNA is TGTGCCAGCTCACCATTCGGGACAGGGGTGACTGGCACTGAAGCTTTCTTT. Residues: CASSPFGTGVTGTEAFF. The V gene is TRBV18, the J gene TRBJ1-1; 10 nucleotides match TRBD1. The CDR3 loop spans 17 amino acids. V shed 2 bases, J shed 4 bases, and the junction held 10 bases outside the gene matches. Germline CDR1 KGHSH, CDR2 LQKENI.

V and J are TRBV19 and TRBJ2-1; 9 nucleotides line up with TRBD2. The CDR3 covers 16 residues. Germline V lookup: CDR1 LNHDA, CDR2 SQIVND (reference sequence). Losses at the gene ends were 8 bases for V and 3 bases for J; bases not matched to a gene: 11. The CDR3 sequence is CASSVTAGGNYNEQFF. Written as DNA, the CDR3 is TGTGCCAGTTCGGTAACGGCGGGAGGGAACTACAATGAGCAGTTCTTC.

The chain recombines TRBV25-1 with TRBJ2-5, with D perhaps matching TRBD1 or TRBD2 (5 bases each). Trimming shortened V by 3 bases and J by 2 bases, and 16 bases separated the two germline ends. The CDR3 loop spans 16 amino acids. The germline V gene encodes CDR1 MGHDK and CDR2 SYGVNS. CDR3 residues: CASSELFGWGQETQYF. The CDR3 DNA is TGTGCCAGCAGTGAGCTCTTCGGATGGGGGCAAGAGACCCAGTACTTC.

The chain has TRBV28 and TRBJ2-5; 13 nucleotides align to TRBD2. In germline, CDR1 is MDHEN, CDR2 SYDVKM. The CDR3 contains 12 residues. Trimming took 8 bases from V and 7 from J; bases not matched to a gene: 1. The chain's CDR3 is CASRLAGGTQYF. The CDR3 DNA is TGTGCCAGCCGACTAGCGGGAGGGACCCAGTACTTC.

The chain links TRBV28 to TRBJ1-2; TRBD1 matches 9 bases. This CDR3 has 14 residues. The V segment lost 7 bases and the J segment 6 bases; nucleotides outside the gene matches: 9. In germline, CDR1 is MDHEN, CDR2 SYDVKM. The CDR3 loop reads CASMGTGRLHGYTF. CDR3 in DNA: TGTGCCAGCATGGGGACAGGGAGATTGCATGGCTACACCTTC.

The J gene is TRBJ2-1, the V gene TRBV7-2, with D perhaps given as TRBD1 or TRBD2 (5 bases each). The CDR3 sequence is 14 residues long. Deletions cut 5 bases from V and 6 bases from J, with 14 bases between. Germline V CDR1 and CDR2: SGHTA, FQGNSA. CDR3 bases: TGTGCCAGCAGCCTTATCGGGACGATCAATGAGCAGTTCTTC. This codes for CASSLIGTINEQFF.

To note about this clone: Within the sample, other DNA sequences also encode this same CDR3. V usage is TRBV28 and J usage is TRBJ2-7, with D unclear. The CDR3 runs 13 residues. Looked up from germline, CDR1 is MDHEN and CDR2 is SYDVKM. Trimming removed 3 bases at V and 4 bases at J, with 10 bases between. CDR3: CASSFGQAYEQYF. The CDR3 coding sequence is TGTGCCAGCAGTTTTGGGCAAGCTTACGAGCAGTACTTC. Filled out from reference TRBV28 and TRBJ2-7, the complete variable domain reads DVKVTQSSRYLVKRTGEKVFLECVQDMDHENMFWYRQDPGLGLRLIYFSYDVKMKEKGDIPEGYSVSREKKERFSLILESASTNQTSMYLCASSFGQAYEQYFGPGTRLTVT.

This chain connects TRBV7-9 to TRBJ2-7; the D is unclear. Between the trimmed V and J ends, which lost 2 bases and 6 bases, there was a span of 11 bases. Germline values: CDR1 SEHNR, CDR2 FQNEAQ (reference sequence). CDR3 length: 13 amino acids. The CDR3 reads CASSLLGRTEQYF. DNA of the CDR3: TGTGCCAGCAGCTTACTGGGCAGGACCGAGCAGTACTTC.

The V call is TRBV9, the J call TRBJ1-2; D gene unclear. This CDR3 is built from 15 residues. With 0 bases removed from V and 5 bases from J, the gap between germline ends came to 14 bases. Per the germline V gene, CDR1 is SGDLS and CDR2 is YYNGEE. Written as DNA, the CDR3 is TGTGCCAGCAGCGTAGAGGGCACCAAACCGTATGGCTACACCTTC. Encoded protein: CASSVEGTKPYGYTF.